The next 22 T cell receptor beta chains were all read from a single sample in a study of T cell clonality in common variable immunodeficiency. Study-wide findings and caveats: Reportedly, TCR beta sequences from common variable immunodeficiency showed fewer deletions and N-nucleotide insertions.

Their recognized antigens are unknown. Produced via immunoSEQ multiplex PCR; TCRdb's table is partial and in-frame only. The sample yields fewer than 30,000 clones, without any singletons. Sequencing was done on a sample of peripheral blood mononuclear cells. Receptors originate from a human donor with common variable immunodeficiency.

This clone has at least ten counts. Coverage ceases 3 residues before the CDR3 finishes, and the germline J gene fills in the end. The V and J genes are TRBV10-3 and TRBJ1-2, with TRBD1 matching over 8 bases. The V segment lost 3 bases and the J segment 3 bases; nucleotides outside the gene matches: 9. Germline CDR1 ENHRY, CDR2 SYGVKD. The CDR3 totals 16 residues. Incomplete CDR3 DNA: TGTGCCATCAGTGACCTTTTCACAGGGGGTGACTATGGC. Protein: CAISDLFTGGDYG. The complete CDR3 protein is CAISDLFTGGDYGYTF.

Concerning this clone itself: The read terminates 3 residues before the CDR3 end, so the remaining end is supplied by the germline J gene. The chain couples TRBV5-5 to TRBJ2-7; TRBD2 matches at 11 bases. CDR1 and CDR2 from the germline V gene are SGHKS and YYEKEE (reference sequence). The CDR3 consists of 14 residues. The junction had 1 base not matched to a gene; V was cut back by 3 bases and J by 2 bases. The sequenced part of the CDR3 DNA is TGTGCCAGCAGCTCGACTAGCGGGGCCTACGAG. Encoded protein: CASSSTSGAYE. The full CDR3 protein is CASSSTSGAYEQYF.

This clone appeared many times. The CDR3 loop reads CASSQVQTSGSLSGDYEQYF. The CDR3 bases that were read are TGTGCCAGCAGCCAAGTACAGACTAGCGGGAGTCTTTCGGGAGACTACGAG. The chain combines TRBV4-2 with TRBJ2-7; 12 bases agree with TRBD2. The read is 3 residues too short to cover the CDR3 end, so that end is filled in from the germline J gene. Germline values: CDR1 LGHNA, CDR2 YNFKEQ. The CDR3 is 20 amino acids. V was pared by 1 base and J by 3 bases, with 16 bases of the junction left unmatched.

This clone was counted many times. The DNA ends 3 residues before the CDR3 does, and the rest of the CDR3 is filled in from the germline J gene. The rearrangement joins TRBV20-1 to TRBJ2-1; 7 nucleotides agree with TRBD2. V was clipped by 8 bases and J by 9 bases; unmatched bases: 13. The CDR3 sequence is 13 residues long. From germline, CDR1 is DFQATT and CDR2 SNEGSKA (reference sequence). CDR3 bases read: TGCAGTTGGGGGGGGAGGGCCCTAGTTGAG. It specifies CSWGGRALVE. The whole CDR3 is CSWGGRALVEQFF.

Regarding this clone: The read ends 3 residues shy of where the CDR3 ends; the end is completed using the germline J gene. Other DNA sequences in the same sample also yield this CDR3. The rearrangement joins TRBV19 to TRBJ2-5; 9 bases are a match to TRBD1. The V gene's germline CDR1 is LNHDA and CDR2 SQIVND (reference sequence). The CDR3 totals 14 residues. J lost 5 bases, V lost 4 bases, and 5 bases had no gene match. The CDR3 reads CASSRTGVGETQYF. CDR3 bases read: TGTGCCAGTAGTAGGACAGGGGTAGGGGAGACC. The full variable domain, rest sourced from reference TRBV19 and TRBJ2-5, is DGGITQSPKYLFRKEGQNVTLSCEQNLNHDAMYWYRQDPGQGLRLIYYSQIVNDFQKGDIAEGYSVSREKKESFPLTVTSAQKNPTAFYLCASSRTGVGETQYFGPGTRLLVL.

This clone was recorded at least ten times. The DNA ends 3 residues before the CDR3 does, and the rest of the CDR3 is filled in from the germline J gene. V is TRBV6-1 and J is TRBJ1-6; unclear D gene. The V gene's germline CDR1 is MNHNS and CDR2 SASEGT. CDR3 length: 13 amino acids. With 3 bases removed from V and 9 bases from J, the gap between germline ends came to 9 bases. Incomplete CDR3 DNA: TGTGCCAGCAGTGACGACTCCGGTTCACCC. Amino acid sequence: CASSDDSGSP. The full CDR3 sequence reads CASSDDSGSPLHF.

This clone was counted many times. The read is 3 residues too short to cover the CDR3 end, so that end is filled in from the germline J gene. The chain uses TRBV19 and TRBJ2-1; TRBD2 matches at 9 bases. The CDR3 consists of 17 residues. Germline CDR1 and CDR2: LNHDA and SQIVND (reference sequence). V lost 3 bases, J lost 4 bases, and 10 bases stayed unmatched. The CDR3 DNA, read in part, is TGTGCCAGTAGTATGATTAAAACTAGCGGGCTGTACAATGAG. Translated: CASSMIKTSGLYNE. The entire CDR3 sequence reads CASSMIKTSGLYNEQFF.

For this clone: The read comes to an end 3 residues before the CDR3 does, leaving the germline J gene to fill in the end. The chain recombines TRBV19 with TRBJ1-2, with 8 bases lining up with TRBD1. The CDR3 covers 14 residues. With V trimmed by 1 base and J by 6 bases, 4 bases remained unmatched. Germline V CDR1 and CDR2: LNHDA, SQIVND (reference sequence). The CDR3 sequence: CASSIGTGSDGYTF. Partial CDR3 DNA: TGTGCCAGTAGTATAGGGACAGGGTCCGATGGC. The whole variable domain, filled in from reference TRBV19 and TRBJ1-2, reads DGGITQSPKYLFRKEGQNVTLSCEQNLNHDAMYWYRQDPGQGLRLIYYSQIVNDFQKGDIAEGYSVSREKKESFPLTVTSAQKNPTAFYLCASSIGTGSDGYTFGSGTRLTVV.

This clone was found many times. With the read ending 3 residues before the CDR3 end, the germline J gene is used to fill in that end. This sequence joins TRBV5-1 and TRBJ1-1, with 7 bases matching TRBD1. Trimming at V came to 4 bases and at J to 6 bases, leaving 9 bases not matched to a gene. This CDR3 is built from 14 residues. Germline V gene data show CDR1 as SGHRS and CDR2 as YFSETQ. The DNA read from the CDR3 is TGCGCCAGCAGCAGGGAACAGGGGAGTGCTGAA. It is translated as CASSREQGSAE. The full CDR3 reads CASSREQGSAEAFF.

Details on this clone: The read falls 3 residues short of the CDR3 end, and the missing part is taken from the germline J gene. The chain couples TRBV11-3 to TRBJ2-1; TRBD2 agrees at 9 bases. This CDR3 is built from 15 residues. V gave up 1 base and J gave up 4 bases; unmatched junction bases: 2. Germline lookup yields CDR1 SGHNT and CDR2 YENEEA. CDR3 bases read: TGTGCCAGCAGCTTAGGACTAGCGGAGTACAATGAG. Translating gives CASSLGLAEYNE. In full, the CDR3 reads CASSLGLAEYNEQFF. The whole variable domain, remainder taken from reference TRBV11-3 and TRBJ2-1, is EAGVVQSPRYKIIEKKQPVAFWCNPISGHNTLYWYLQNLGQGPELLIRYENEEAVDDSQLPKDRFSAERLKGVDSTLKIQPAELGDSAVYLCASSLGLAEYNEQFFGPGTRLTVL.

As concerns this clone: Coverage ceases 3 residues before the CDR3 finishes, and the germline J gene fills in the end. The chain has TRBV20-1 and TRBJ2-7; D is undetermined. CDR1 DFQATT and CDR2 SNEGSKA come from the germline V gene (reference sequence). Trimming took 0 bases from V and 4 from J, leaving 7 bases between them. This CDR3 region has 12 residues. CDR3 DNA (partial): TGCAGTGCTAGAGATCTTTTGTACGAG. It encodes CSARDLLYE. The whole CDR3 protein is CSARDLLYEQYF.

This clone appeared many times. The read comes to an end 3 residues before the CDR3 does, leaving the germline J gene to fill in the end. The V and J genes are TRBV5-6 and TRBJ2-7; TRBD1 might be the D (6 bases). V was pared by 2 bases and J by 4 bases, with 13 bases between. The CDR3 spans 14 residues. Germline V CDR1 and CDR2: SGHDT, YYEEEE. The CDR3 bases that were read are TGTGCCAGCAGCTTAACAGGGAGTCCTTACGAG. Amino acids: CASSLTGSPYE. The CDR3 in full is CASSLTGSPYEQYF.

Worth noting for this clone: Read coverage stops 3 residues before the CDR3 terminus; the germline J gene supplies the remainder. V usage is TRBV7-2 and J usage is TRBJ1-1, with 9 bases fitting TRBD1. The CDR3 runs 15 residues. Germline V gene data show CDR1 as SGHTA and CDR2 as FQGNSA. The junction had 2 bases not matched to a gene; V was cut back by 2 bases and J by 1 base. CDR3 residues: CASSLKQGANTEAFF. The CDR3 bases that were read are TGTGCCAGCAGCTTAAAACAGGGGGCGAACACTGAA.

In its sample, this clone was seen many times. Sequencing ends 3 residues short of the CDR3 end; the germline J gene provides the rest. The V and J genes are TRBV5-1 and TRBJ1-5; a possible D gene is TRBD1 (5 bases). The CDR3 is made up of 15 amino acids. Trimming shortened V by 1 base and J by 0 bases, and 8 bases separated the two germline ends. The germline gives CDR1 SGHRS, CDR2 YFSETQ. The CDR3 loop reads CASSLSGDSNQPQHF. Partial CDR3 DNA: TGCGCCAGCAGCTTGTCGGGGGATAGCAATCAGCCC.

This clone was detected many times. From the germline J gene comes the end of the CDR3, since the read stops 3 residues before it. The rearrangement links TRBV28 to TRBJ2-7; 10 nucleotides align to TRBD1. Germline values: CDR1 MDHEN, CDR2 SYDVKM. The CDR3 spans 14 residues. Germline trimming cut 7 bases from V and 6 bases from J; bases unmatched to any gene: 9. The CDR3 DNA, read in part, is TGTGCCAGCAATTCTCTGACAGGGGGCCCCGAG. It yields the protein CASNSLTGGPE. The entire CDR3 is CASNSLTGGPEQYF.

Worth noting for this clone: The read finishes 3 residues shy of the CDR3 end, and the germline J gene is used to complete it. The rearrangement links TRBV6-2 or TRBV6-3 to TRBJ2-5; the match to TRBD1 covers 7 bases. Trimming at V came to 2 bases and at J to 4 bases, leaving 7 bases not matched to a gene. The CDR3 length is 15 residues. Germline CDR1 reads MNHEY; CDR2 reads SVGEGT. The DNA read from the CDR3 is TGTGCCAGCAGTTACACGGCGACAGGGCGAGAGACC. It is translated as CASSYTATGRET. The whole CDR3 protein is CASSYTATGRETQYF.

In its sample, this clone was seen many times. Read data end 3 residues before the CDR3 end; the end is taken from the germline J gene. The V gene is TRBV14, the J gene TRBJ1-1; a possible D gene is TRBD1 (5 bases). Trimming left V 4 bases short and J 4 bases short, with 10 bases between. CDR1 and CDR2 (germline): SGHDN, FVKESK. This CDR3 comprises 13 residues. Partial CDR3 DNA: TGTGCCAGCAGCCCCAGGACACTCACTGAA. Amino acids: CASSPRTLTE. The full CDR3 protein reads CASSPRTLTEAFF.

This clone was seen more than once but under ten times. The read is 3 residues too short to cover the CDR3 end, so that end is filled in from the germline J gene. The chain is built from TRBV19 and TRBJ2-2; 10 bases line up with TRBD1. CDR3 length: 16 amino acids. V dropped 7 bases and J dropped 3; count of bases not matched to a gene: 8. Germline CDR1 reads LNHDA; CDR2 reads SQIVND (reference sequence). The CDR3 loop reads CASTPLGQGDTGELFF. Incomplete CDR3 DNA: TGTGCCAGTACCCCGTTAGGACAGGGGGACACCGGGGAG.

Of note for this clone: The read comes to an end 3 residues before the CDR3 does, leaving the germline J gene to fill in the end. This chain uses TRBV20-1 with TRBJ2-7; TRBD2 agrees at 10 bases. V lost 6 bases to trimming and J lost 5 bases; unmatched junction nucleotides: 7. The germline gives CDR1 DFQATT, CDR2 SNEGSKA (reference sequence). This CDR3 contains 13 residues. Here the CDR3 reads CSAALAGRDEQYF. The CDR3 DNA, read in part, is TGCAGTGCCGCACTAGCGGGGCGAGACGAG.

This clone was counted many times. The CDR3 extends 3 residues past the end of the read, so its final part is completed from the germline J gene. V is TRBV19 and J is TRBJ2-1; D not certain. V lost 0 bases to trimming and J lost 8 bases, with 20 bases between them. The CDR3 loop spans 17 amino acids. CDR1 is LNHDA and CDR2 is SQIVND in the germline V gene (reference sequence). The CDR3 reads CASSIDLTAGLFDEQFF. The covered CDR3 bases are TGTGCCAGTAGTATAGATCTTACGGCTGGGCTGTTCGATGAG. Variable domain in full (rest from reference TRBV19 and TRBJ2-1): DGGITQSPKYLFRKEGQNVTLSCEQNLNHDAMYWYRQDPGQGLRLIYYSQIVNDFQKGDIAEGYSVSREKKESFPLTVTSAQKNPTAFYLCASSIDLTAGLFDEQFFGPGTRLTVL.

This clone was seen ten or more times. The read comes to an end 3 residues before the CDR3 does, leaving the germline J gene to fill in the end. The J gene is TRBJ2-1, the V gene TRBV10-3; TRBD2 aligns across 8 bases. This CDR3 comprises 14 residues. Germline loops: CDR1 ENHRY, CDR2 SYGVKD. The trim removed 4 bases at V and 3 bases at J, leaving 2 bases unmatched. The CDR3 DNA, read in part, is TGTGCCATCAGTGTTCTAGCGGGCTACAATGAG. Translation gives CAISVLAGYNE. The whole CDR3 sequence reads CAISVLAGYNEQFF.

The CDR3 here is CASSDRDSSQETQYF. The covered CDR3 bases are TGCGCCAGCAGTGATCGGGACAGTTCTCAAGAGACC. The chain uses TRBV10-2 and TRBJ2-5; TRBD1 aligns across 7 bases. The DNA ends 3 residues before the CDR3 does, and the rest of the CDR3 is filled in from the germline J gene. V shed 3 bases and J 2 bases; nucleotides not matched to a gene: 6. CDR3 length: 15 amino acids. Germline V gene lookup returns CDR1 WSHSY and CDR2 SAAADI.